Listed below are T cell receptor beta chains from one sample, sequenced in a study of blood T cell repertoires in COVID-19. TCRdb's table, derived via immunoSEQ multiplex PCR, lists solely in-frame clones and lacks some. The sample holds over 300,000 clones, roughly 85% seen once. The sequenced sample was peripheral blood. These receptors all stem from a human donor in a cohort sampled during active COVID-19. The CDR3 runs from the conserved cysteine through the conserved F or W.

CASSSSGQASRYEQFF,16,TRBV7-8
CASSQDSFTGNEQFF,15,TRBV14
CASSLTGRGHNEQFF,15,TRBV27
CASSPPNEKLFF,12,TRBV12-3/TRBV12-4
CATSDRTGSGQPQHF,15,TRBV24-1
CASRAGVDTEAFF,13,TRBV6-5
CASSPLAGRQANTEAFF,17,TRBV7-9
CASSSFLAGVYEQYF,15,TRBV5-1
CATSDLRDSGELFF,14,TRBV24-1
CASRRTGNSGNTIYF,15,TRBV5-6
CSVAEAGSIQTEAFF,15,TRBV29-1
CASSQVLAGTASSYEQYF,18,TRBV4-2
CASSYGQGAGEAFF,14,TRBV5-8
CASSPQSRGEAFF,13,TRBV14
CASSRDRSAGWNEKLFF,17,TRBV3-1/TRBV3-2
CAWNFGRSSGNTIYF,15,TRBV30
CASSQEGEAYTGELFF,16,TRBV4-1
CASNGGGYEQYF,12,TRBV7-9
CASSPGGREGYTF,13,TRBV5-4
CASSLAGGNYGYTF,14,TRBV5-4
CASSMSSQGAGWGTQYF,17,TRBV19
CASSFSGDQPQHF,13,TRBV5-1
CASSLSSSGYTF,12,TRBV7-9
CASSLALAIGVHEQFF,16,TRBV5-1
CASGPPQGPYEQYF,14,TRBV12-5
CATSETSGGRTGELFF,16,TRBV24-1
CASSIAGTALINQPQHF,17,TRBV19
CATSDAGTGGRGEQYF,16,TRBV24-1
CASSQDQTGNTIYF,14,TRBV4-2
CASSVTIQGEQFF,13,TRBV19
CASSLDRGSYEQYF,14,TRBV10-1
CASSLKNFLAAGELFF,16,TRBV27
CAWRGGQGNAEAFF,14,TRBV30
CSVENTGGTYEQYF,14,TRBV29-1
CASSQVLGRNTEAFF,15,TRBV4-2
CAWSYREYGANVLTF,15,TRBV30
CASSLNPPSSEAFF,14,TRBV7-9
CASSLYLINISNQPQHF,17,TRBV28
CASSPVGVATDTQYF,15,TRBV9
CAWSGQGKGGEQFF,14,TRBV30
CSAGGETQYF,10,TRBV29-1
CASNPTGANVLTF,13,TRBV5-6
CASSKGQGAFEQYF,14,TRBV7-8
CASSIGRRGVISYNEQFF,18,TRBV19
CAGRGSGGFGEQFF,14,TRBV30
CASGFGGELFF,11,TRBV12-5
CASARGGSYNEQFF,14,TRBV28
CASSFQADAQYF,12,TRBV5-1
CASSEARGDGGELFF,15,TRBV2
CAISESAGGNTEAFF,15,TRBV10-3
CASSSGTGGYTF,12,TRBV2
CASSPTVSNQPQHF,14,TRBV7-2
CASSAKTGEQFF,12,TRBV2
CASNIPGQGAGYTF,14,TRBV19